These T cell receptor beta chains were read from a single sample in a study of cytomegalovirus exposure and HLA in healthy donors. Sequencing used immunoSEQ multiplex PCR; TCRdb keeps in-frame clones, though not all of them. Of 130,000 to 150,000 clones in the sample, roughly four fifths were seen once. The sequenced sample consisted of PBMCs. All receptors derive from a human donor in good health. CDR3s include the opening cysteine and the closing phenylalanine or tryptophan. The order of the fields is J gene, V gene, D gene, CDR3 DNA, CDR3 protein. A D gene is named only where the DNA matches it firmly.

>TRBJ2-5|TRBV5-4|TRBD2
TGTGCCAGCAGCTTGGGGAATAGCGGGGGTGAGACCCAGTACTTC
CASSLGNSGGETQYF
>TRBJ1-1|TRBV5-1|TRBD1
TGCGCCAGCAGCGGACAGGGGAACACTGAAGCTTTCTTT
CASSGQGNTEAFF
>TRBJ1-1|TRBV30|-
TGTGCCTGGAGTCAAACCGGGACAGAAGCTTTCTTT
CAWSQTGTEAFF
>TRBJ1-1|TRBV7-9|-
TGTGCCAGCAGCCCGCGAGACACTGAAGCTTTCTTT
CASSPRDTEAFF
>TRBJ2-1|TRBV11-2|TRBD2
TGTGCCAGCAGCTTAAGGGGGGCTAGCGGGCGCTACAATGAGCAGTTCTTC
CASSLRGASGRYNEQFF
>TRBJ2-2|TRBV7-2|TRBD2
TGTGCCAGCAGCTGGCTTTCGGGACTAGCGGGAGACACCGGGGAGCTGTTTTTT
CASSWLSGLAGDTGELFF
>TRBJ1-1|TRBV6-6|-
TGTGCCAGCAGCCCAACAGGTGGCACTGAAGCTTTCTTT
CASSPTGGTEAFF
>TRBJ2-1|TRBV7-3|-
TGTGCCAGCAGCTTAACGTCGGGGTCCACTGCAAATGAGCAGTTCTTC
CASSLTSGSTANEQFF
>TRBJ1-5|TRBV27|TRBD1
TGTGCCAGCAAGCGGACAGGGGGCAATCAGCCCCAGCATTTT
CASKRTGGNQPQHF
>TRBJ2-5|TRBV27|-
TGTGCCAGCAGTCTAGGGAGGAGGCGAGAGACCCAGTACTTC
CASSLGRRRETQYF
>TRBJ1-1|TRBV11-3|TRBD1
TGTGCCAGCAGCTTAACAGGGGGCACTGAAGCTTTCTTT
CASSLTGGTEAFF
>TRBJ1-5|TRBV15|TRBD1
TGTGCCACCGGGGACAGGGGCAGTAGTCGTCAGCCCCAGCATTTT
CATGDRGSSRQPQHF